The clone carrying this T cell receptor beta chain was picked up many times. Its matching antigen is unknown. The record originates from a study of Graves' ophthalmopathy and Graves' hyperthyroidism. Study-wide results and limits: Appearing in blood as well were most expanded thyroid clonotypes above 0.001 frequency.

The authors diagnosed from clinical symptoms, serum thyroxine, TRAb, thyroid ultrasound and orbital computed tomography. The sequenced template was RNA, covering the TCR beta CDR3 region. Scientists carried out first-round RT-PCR using HTBI primers and then a second-round multiplex PCR. TCRdb ran MiXCR on the multiplex PCR reads and lists one entry per CDR3 protein. The table lists 360,000 or so distinct CDR3 sequences, about 17% of them singletons. The length of the CDR3 is 18 residues. After removal of 4 bases from V and 0 bases from J, the junction contained 11 bases not matched to a gene. Germline assignment: CDR1 MRHNA and CDR2 SNTAGT.

The clonotype was recovered from a woman between 18 and 29 years old with Graves' ophthalmopathy. The specimen was peripheral blood. The J gene is TRBJ2-7, the V gene TRBV6-4, with 11 bases lining up with TRBD2. The CDR3 here is CASSALAGGLRSSYEQYF. The CDR3 bases are TGTGCCAGCAGTGCTCTAGCGGGGGGCCTAAGGAGCTCCTACGAGCAGTACTTC.